This T cell receptor (beta chain) emerged from a study of blood T cells in healthy people across ages. V lost 0 bases to trimming and J lost 10 bases, with 7 bases between them. This CDR3 spans 13 amino acids. CDR1 MGHRA and CDR2 YSYEKL come from the germline V gene. Using a J-beta primer mix together with a sample-barcoded 5' primer, a second PCR was run for roughly 6 to 11 cycles. TCRdb re-called the 5' RACE reads with MiXCR, one entry per CDR3 protein. This sample yields fewer than 2,000,000 distinct CDR3 sequences, of which almost 35% are seen a single time; around 10% belongs to the top ten. The V and J genes are TRBV4-1 and TRBJ1-6; D is unresolved. Sequenced material: blood. The receptor was derived from a woman in her twenties or thirties in good health. The CDR3 spells CASSQEAASPLHF. In DNA form, the CDR3 reads TGCGCCAGCAGCCAAGAAGCGGCCTCACCCCTCCACTTT.